The 5 T cell receptor beta chains presented below share a single source sample, sequenced in a study of blood T cell repertoires in COVID-19. Sequenced by immunoSEQ multiplex PCR; TCRdb stores in-frame clones only, minus some. This table has 340,000 or so clones, 83% appearing once. Source material: peripheral blood. These receptors were taken from a man in his thirties or forties with active or convalescent COVID-19.

The rearrangement links TRBV9 to TRBJ2-6; D remains ambiguous. Germline assignment: CDR1 SGDLS and CDR2 YYNGEE. Between the trimmed V and J ends, which lost 4 bases and 2 bases, there was a span of 7 bases. This CDR3 has 14 amino acids. As DNA, the CDR3 is TGTGCCAGCAGCCCCACAGCTGGGGCCAACGTCCTGACTTTC. It yields the protein CASSPTAGANVLTF. The full variable domain, in which reference TRBV9 and TRBJ2-6 provide the parts outside the CDR3, is DSGVTQTPKHLITATGQRVTLRCSPRSGDLSVYWYQQSLDQGLQFLIQYYNGEERAKGNILERFSAQQFPDLHSELNLSSLELGDSALYFCASSPTAGANVLTFGAGSRLTVL.

The table lists this clone with a count of one. The CDR3 reads CASSLGLSSTDTQYF. CDR3 DNA: TGTGCCAGCAGCCTGGGACTGTCTAGCACAGATACGCAGTATTTT. This chain links TRBV16 with TRBJ2-3, with D possibly TRBD2 on 6 matching bases. This CDR3 region has 15 residues. Germline V CDR1 and CDR2: KGHSY, FQNENV. V lost 4 bases, J lost 0 bases, and 11 bases lay in between.

This clone has just a few counts. This chain connects TRBV19 to TRBJ1-6; 7 positions match TRBD1. V dropped 8 bases and J dropped 9; count of bases not matched to a gene: 13. Germline V gene lookup returns CDR1 LNHDA and CDR2 SQIVND (reference sequence). This CDR3 contains 15 residues. The CDR3 nucleotides read TGTGCCAGTTCCACAGGGGCCCAAGGGGGTTCACCCCTCCACTTT. Its translation: CASSTGAQGGSPLHF. Filled out from reference TRBV19 and TRBJ1-6, the complete variable domain reads DGGITQSPKYLFRKEGQNVTLSCEQNLNHDAMYWYRQDPGQGLRLIYYSQIVNDFQKGDIAEGYSVSREKKESFPLTVTSAQKNPTAFYLCASSTGAQGGSPLHFGNGTRLTVT.

The chain is built from TRBV5-1 and TRBJ2-3; perhaps TRBD2 as D (6 bases). V lost 5 bases and J lost 4, with 14 bases in between. In germline, CDR1 is SGHRS, CDR2 YFSETQ. The CDR3 has 14 amino acids. CDR3 DNA sequence: TGCGCCAGCAGGTCGGAGGGGCGGTCAGATACGCAGTATTTT. Protein sequence: CASRSEGRSDTQYF.

Details on this clone: Distinct nucleotide sequences in the sample also encode this CDR3. The CDR3 region is CSADRDGYTF. DNA for the CDR3: TGCAGTGCAGACAGGGACGGCTACACCTTC. The V and J genes are TRBV20-1 and TRBJ1-2, with 7 bases identical to TRBD1. Unmatched junction bases numbered 3, after V lost 6 bases and J lost 8 bases. CDR3 length: 10 residues. The germline V gene encodes CDR1 DFQATT and CDR2 SNEGSKA (reference sequence).